The 29 T cell receptor beta chains reported below all come from one sample, sequenced in a study of CD8 T cells in Susac syndrome. An input of about 0.5 to 1 ug of RNA was subjected to reverse transcription using random hexamers. TCRdb used MiXCR to reprocess the immunoSEQ multiplex PCR reads, holding one entry per CDR3 protein. There are some 99,000 distinct CDR3 sequences in the sample; around 94% occur only once, and roughly 0.3% lies in the top ten. The sample consisted of CD4+ T cells from PBMCs. These receptors were obtained from a human donor with Susac syndrome.

The chain couples TRBV11-2 to TRBJ1-2; D is undetermined. Germline V gene lookup returns CDR1 SGHAT and CDR2 FQNNGV. Trimming shortened V by 5 bases and J by 0 bases, and 13 bases separated the two germline ends. CDR3 size: 15 residues. CDR3 sequence reads: CASSPLRGANYGYTF. The CDR3 coding sequence is TGTGCCAGCAGCCCCCTGAGAGGTGCTAACTATGGCTACACCTTC.

This clonotype was seen only once. V gene TRBV4-2 combines with J gene TRBJ1-5; D remains ambiguous. V shed 4 bases and J shed 2 bases, with 6 bases lying between them. The length of the CDR3 is 13 residues. Germline V gene lookup returns CDR1 LGHNA and CDR2 YNFKEQ. The DNA for the CDR3 is TGTGCCAGCAGCCGAGGTGGCAATCAGCCCCAGCATTTT. Translating it yields CASSRGGNQPQHF.

The chain combines TRBV7-2 with TRBJ2-5, with 12 nucleotides matching TRBD2. CDR1 and CDR2 (germline): SGHTA, FQGNSA. V was pared by 3 bases and J by 9 bases, with 14 bases of the junction left unmatched. The CDR3 is 17 amino acids. For the CDR3, the DNA is TGTGCCAGCAGCTTTGGGCTAGCGGGGGGGTCCCGGGTGGCCCAGTACTTC. As protein: CASSFGLAGGSRVAQYF. The full variable domain, in which reference TRBV7-2 and TRBJ2-5 provide the parts outside the CDR3, is GAGVSQSPSNKVTEKGKDVELRCDPISGHTALYWYRQSLGQGLEFLIYFQGNSAPDKSGLPSDRFSAERTGGSVSTLTIQRTQQEDSAVYLCASSFGLAGGSRVAQYFGPGTRLLVL.

This chain links TRBV12-3 or TRBV12-4 with TRBJ1-2; D call uncertain. The CDR3 spans 15 residues. V gave up 5 bases and J gave up 8 bases, with 21 bases separating them. The DNA for the CDR3 is TGTGCCAGCAGTCCCCGATTAGAGGGATCGGGGGGCTACACCTTC. Protein product: CASSPRLEGSGGYTF.

The chain couples TRBV30 to TRBJ1-4, with 7 bases identical to TRBD1. This CDR3 spans 11 amino acids. Per germline, CDR1 GTSNPN and CDR2 SVGIG (reference sequence). J was trimmed by 12 bases and V by 2 bases; bases with no gene match: 3. The CDR3 sequence is CAWSSGGQLFF. DNA of the CDR3: TGTGCCTGGAGTTCAGGGGGACAACTGTTTTTT.

About this clonotype itself: The junction departs from germline at one end; a sequencing error may be responsible. The gene calls are TRBV2 and TRBJ2-7; D unclear. CDR1 and CDR2 from the germline V gene are SNHLY and FYNNEI. The CDR3 is made up of 10 amino acids. CDR3 region: CASSDYAQYF. The CDR3 DNA follows: TGTGCCAGCAGTGACTACGCGCAGTACTTC.

The CDR3 here is CASSPTVSGANVLTF. In DNA form, the CDR3 reads TGTGCCAGCAGTCCTACGGTCTCTGGGGCCAACGTCCTGACTTTC. The rearrangement links TRBV6-2 or TRBV6-3 to TRBJ2-6; D uncertain. CDR3 size: 15 residues. V gave up 5 bases and J gave up 0 bases, with 8 bases separating them. In germline, CDR1 is MNHEY, CDR2 SVGEGT.

The CDR3 DNA reads as TGTGCCAGCAGTGACTCGGGGGCGACAGATACGCAGTATTTT. Translated: CASSDSGATDTQYF. V gene TRBV6-4 combines with J gene TRBJ2-3; a possible D gene is TRBD1 (6 bases). Germline assignment: CDR1 MRHNA and CDR2 SNTAGT. V dropped 0 bases and J dropped 3 bases, with 7 bases sitting between them. The CDR3 is 14 amino acids.

CDR3 nucleotide sequence: TGTGCCTGGACCCGCCTGAAGGGGGGAAACACCATATATTTT. As protein: CAWTRLKGGNTIYF. The chain has TRBV30 and TRBJ1-3; tentative D call: TRBD1 (5 bases). V was trimmed by 4 bases and J by 4 bases, leaving 14 bases between them. Germline CDR1 and CDR2: GTSNPN and SVGIG (reference sequence). The CDR3 consists of 14 residues.

CDR3 region: CASSRGGIILSGNTIYF. CDR3 DNA: TGCGCCAGCAGCCGGGGGGGAATAATCCTCTCTGGAAACACCATATATTTT. The rearrangement joins TRBV4-1 to TRBJ1-3; D may be TRBD1 (5 bases). Per germline, CDR1 MGHRA and CDR2 YSYEKL. V lost 4 bases, J lost 0 bases, and 16 bases lay in between. The CDR3 contains 17 residues.

The CDR3 DNA follows: TGTGCCAGCAGTTACGAGGGCGTAATAAGTCCACCCCTCCACTTT. Protein sequence: CASSYEGVISPPLHF. The chain carries TRBV6-6 and TRBJ1-6, with D unresolved. The ends were cut back, 2 bases at V and 11 bases at J, with 16 bases in the middle. CDR1 is MNHNY, CDR2 SVGAGI, per germline (reference sequence). CDR3 length: 15 amino acids.

This chain connects TRBV7-2 to TRBJ2-1; 7 bases are a match to TRBD1. This CDR3 has 18 residues. V was pared by 8 bases and J by 0 bases, with 16 bases of the junction left unmatched. Germline-derived CDR1 and CDR2 are SGHTA and FQGNSA. The CDR3 nucleotides are TGTGCCAGCTCTCGACAGGGAAGAAGTAGTAGCTCCTACAATGAGCAGTTCTTC. Its translation is CASSRQGRSSSSYNEQFF.

Only one count was recorded for this clonotype. CDR3 sequence: CASIMGEQYF. In DNA form, the CDR3 reads TGTGCCAGCATTATGGGAGAGCAGTACTTC. The rearrangement uses TRBV9 and TRBJ2-7; D is undetermined. In germline, CDR1 is SGDLS, CDR2 YYNGEE. Trimming took 6 bases from V and 7 from J, leaving 8 bases between them. The CDR3 contains 10 residues.

The genes are TRBV9 and TRBJ2-5, with D perhaps matching TRBD2 (6 bases). The CDR3 runs to 14 residues. CDR1 and CDR2 (germline): SGDLS, YYNGEE. The V end was cut by 4 bases, the J end by 3 bases, with 13 bases between. The CDR3 is CASSSSWGEETQYF. CDR3 nucleotides: TGTGCCAGCAGCTCATCGTGGGGGGAAGAGACCCAGTACTTC. Supplemented by reference TRBV9 and TRBJ2-5, the full variable domain reads DSGVTQTPKHLITATGQRVTLRCSPRSGDLSVYWYQQSLDQGLQFLIQYYNGEERAKGNILERFSAQQFPDLHSELNLSSLELGDSALYFCASSSSWGEETQYFGPGTRLLVL.

The chain employs TRBV29-1 and TRBJ1-1; 10 nucleotides agree with TRBD1. Germline assignment: CDR1 SQVTM and CDR2 ANQGSEA. V was clipped by 7 bases and J by 0 bases; unmatched bases: 8. CDR3 size: 15 residues. This CDR3 reads CSGQGGQGLNTEAFF. For the CDR3, the DNA is TGCAGCGGCCAAGGGGGACAGGGGTTGAACACTGAAGCTTTCTTT.

To note about this clonotype: A read error may account for a junction end that differs from germline. V is TRBV6-2 or TRBV6-3 and J is TRBJ2-5; tentative D call: TRBD2 (6 bases). The germline V gene encodes CDR1 MNHEY and CDR2 SVGEGT. This CDR3 has 11 residues. The CDR3: CASQRGTRWNF. The CDR3 nucleotides are TGTGCCAGCCAACGCGGGACCCGCTGGAACTTC.

V and J are TRBV11-1 and TRBJ2-3; 7 bases line up with TRBD1. Germline assignment: CDR1 SGHAT and CDR2 FQDESV (reference sequence). The V segment lost 4 bases and the J segment 3 bases; nucleotides outside the gene matches: 13. CDR3 length: 17 residues. The CDR3 reads CASSSAWTGPQTDTQYF. As DNA, the CDR3 is TGTGCCAGCAGCTCGGCTTGGACAGGTCCACAAACAGATACGCAGTATTTT. The full variable domain, completed using reference TRBV11-1 and TRBJ2-3, is EAEVAQSPRYKITEKSQAVAFWCDPISGHATLYWYRQILGQGPELLVQFQDESVVDDSQLPKDRFSAERLKGVDSTLKIQPAELGDSAMYLCASSSAWTGPQTDTQYFGPGTRLTVL.

This chain links TRBV27 with TRBJ2-3, with 8 bases aligning to TRBD2. Trimming took 2 bases from V and 10 from J; bases not matched to a gene: 8. CDR1 and CDR2 from the germline V gene are MNHEY and SMNVEV (reference sequence). The CDR3 is made up of 14 amino acids. The CDR3 bases are TGTGCCAGCAGTTTAATCGGGGGCGGGAGGCCGCAGTATTTT. Its protein is CASSLIGGGRPQYF.

This sequence joins TRBV12-3 or TRBV12-4 and TRBJ2-7; TRBD2 matches at 8 bases. Trimming removed 3 bases from V and 4 bases from J; junction bases left unmatched: 8. The CDR3 is 15 amino acids. The CDR3: CASSFRPAGVYEQYF. Written as DNA, the CDR3 is TGTGCCAGCAGTTTCAGGCCAGCGGGGGTGTACGAGCAGTACTTC.

The V call is TRBV5-1, the J call TRBJ2-5; possible D gene TRBD1, 6 bases. The CDR3 has 14 amino acids. V shed 2 bases and J shed 5 bases, with 13 bases lying between them. Germline CDR1 reads SGHRS; CDR2 reads YFSETQ. The DNA of the CDR3 is TGCGCCAGCAGCTTACAGGGCCGACCCGAGACCCAGTACTTC. It translates to CASSLQGRPETQYF.

This chain links TRBV25-1 with TRBJ1-5; D gene uncertain. CDR1 is MGHDK, CDR2 SYGVNS, per germline. The CDR3 length is 15 residues. V lost 3 bases and J 3 bases, leaving 12 bases between the germline ends. CDR3 sequence: CASSEGLGVNQPQHF. The CDR3 nucleotides read TGTGCCAGCAGTGAGGGCCTCGGGGTCAATCAGCCCCAGCATTTT.

The chain employs TRBV29-1 and TRBJ2-5; 8 bases line up with TRBD1. CDR1 is SQVTM and CDR2 is ANQGSEA in the germline V gene. The CDR3 runs 14 residues. V lost 4 bases to trimming and J lost 1 base; unmatched junction nucleotides: 5. As DNA, the CDR3 is TGCAGCGTTGTAGGACAGGGAAGCCAAGAGACCCAGTACTTC. This encodes CSVVGQGSQETQYF. Filled out from reference TRBV29-1 and TRBJ2-5, the complete variable domain reads SAVISQKPSRDICQRGTSLTIQCQVDSQVTMMFWYRQQPGQSLTLIATANQGSEATYESGFVIDKFPISRPNLTFSTLTVSNMSPEDSSIYLCSVVGQGSQETQYFGPGTRLLVL.

V is TRBV19 and J is TRBJ2-1; possible D gene TRBD2, 6 bases. V was cut by 6 bases and J by 8 bases, with 20 bases left in between. The CDR3 loop spans 15 amino acids. From germline, CDR1 is LNHDA and CDR2 SQIVND (reference sequence). CDR3 loop: CASRTPGLASHEQFF. The CDR3 nucleotides read TGTGCCAGTAGGACACCGGGACTGGCCTCGCATGAGCAGTTCTTC.

The chain combines TRBV25-1 with TRBJ1-6, with D possibly matching TRBD1 (5 bases). The CDR3 is 13 residues long. Trimming took off 8 bases at V and 9 bases at J, with 14 bases between the two ends. The germline gives CDR1 MGHDK, CDR2 SYGVNS. The CDR3 reads CASLGGGGSPLHF. CDR3 nucleotides: TGTGCCAGCTTGGGGGGGGGTGGTTCACCCCTCCACTTT.

The rearrangement uses TRBV12-3 or TRBV12-4 and TRBJ2-6; 7 bases align to TRBD1. V shed 5 bases, J shed 0 bases, and the junction held 13 bases outside the gene matches. The CDR3 runs to 19 residues. The CDR3 region has the DNA TGTGCCAGCAGTAGACCAAGGACAGGAATAATCTCTGGGGCCAACGTCCTGACTTTC. Translation gives CASSRPRTGIISGANVLTF.

The J gene is TRBJ1-5, the V gene TRBV29-1; perhaps TRBD1 as D (5 bases). Trimming removed 5 bases from V and 7 bases from J, with 21 bases in between. CDR1 SQVTM and CDR2 ANQGSEA come from the germline V gene. The CDR3 covers 15 residues. This CDR3 is CSVKPFPGRTQPQHF. The CDR3 DNA is TGCAGCGTTAAACCCTTCCCAGGGAGGACACAGCCCCAGCATTTT.

This clonotype was counted a single time. This sequence joins TRBV9 and TRBJ1-4; TRBD1 is a possible D gene (5 bases). V was pared by 4 bases and J by 4 bases, with 14 bases between. The CDR3 has 15 amino acids. Germline loops: CDR1 SGDLS, CDR2 YYNGEE. CDR3 sequence reads: CASSLGADFNEKLFF. The CDR3 DNA is TGTGCCAGCAGCCTTGGGGCGGACTTTAATGAAAAACTGTTTTTT.

The chain uses TRBV24-1 and TRBJ2-3; D might be TRBD2 (5 bases). Germline assignment: CDR1 KGHDR and CDR2 SFDVKD. The CDR3 loop spans 14 amino acids. Trimming shortened V by 4 bases and J by 1 base, and 8 bases separated the two germline ends. The CDR3 protein is CATSDAGGTDTQYF. CDR3 bases: TGTGCCACCAGTGACGCCGGGGGCACAGATACGCAGTATTTT.

V is TRBV7-9 and J is TRBJ1-2; 7 nucleotides align to TRBD1. This CDR3 has 12 amino acids. The V and J ends lost 5 bases and 3 bases, in that order; junction bases with no gene match: 0. Germline V gene lookup returns CDR1 SEHNR and CDR2 FQNEAQ (reference sequence). Here the CDR3 reads CASSTGDYGYTF. For the CDR3, the DNA is TGTGCCAGCAGCACAGGGGACTATGGCTACACCTTC.